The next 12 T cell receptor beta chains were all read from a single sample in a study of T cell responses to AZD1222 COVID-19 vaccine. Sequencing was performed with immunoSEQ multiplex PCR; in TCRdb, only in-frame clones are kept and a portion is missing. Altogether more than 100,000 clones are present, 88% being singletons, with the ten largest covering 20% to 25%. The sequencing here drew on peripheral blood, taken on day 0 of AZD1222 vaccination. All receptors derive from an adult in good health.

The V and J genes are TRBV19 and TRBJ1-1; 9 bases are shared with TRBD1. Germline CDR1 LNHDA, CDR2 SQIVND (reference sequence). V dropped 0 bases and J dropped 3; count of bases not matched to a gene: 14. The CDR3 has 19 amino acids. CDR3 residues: CASSIDGAGRQGGDTEAFF. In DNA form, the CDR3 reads TGTGCCAGTAGTATAGATGGGGCAGGAAGACAGGGGGGTGACACTGAAGCTTTCTTT.

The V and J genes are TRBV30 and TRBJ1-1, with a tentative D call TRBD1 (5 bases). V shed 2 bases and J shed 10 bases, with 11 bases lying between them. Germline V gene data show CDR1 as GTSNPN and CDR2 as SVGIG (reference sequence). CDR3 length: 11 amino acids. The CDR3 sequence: CAWSTGTRAFF. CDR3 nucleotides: TGTGCCTGGAGTACGGGGACGCGAGCTTTCTTT.

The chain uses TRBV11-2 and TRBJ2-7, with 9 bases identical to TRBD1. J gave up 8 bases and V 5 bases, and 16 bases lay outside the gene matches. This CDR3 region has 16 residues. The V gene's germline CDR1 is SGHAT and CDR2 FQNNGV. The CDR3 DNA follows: TGTGCCAGCAGCAAACCGGGCGGGACAGGGTTCGCAAAGCAGTACTTC. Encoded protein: CASSKPGGTGFAKQYF.

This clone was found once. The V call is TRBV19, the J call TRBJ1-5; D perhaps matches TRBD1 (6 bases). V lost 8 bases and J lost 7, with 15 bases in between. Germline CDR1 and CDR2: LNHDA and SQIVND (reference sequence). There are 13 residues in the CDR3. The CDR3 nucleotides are TGTGCCAGTTTACAGGGCGAAGGGCAGCCCCAGCATTTT. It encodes CASLQGEGQPQHF.

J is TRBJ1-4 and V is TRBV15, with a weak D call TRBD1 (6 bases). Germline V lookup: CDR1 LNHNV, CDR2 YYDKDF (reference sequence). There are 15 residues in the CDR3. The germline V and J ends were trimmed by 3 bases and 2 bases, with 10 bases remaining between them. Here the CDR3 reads CATSRGGGTNEKLFF. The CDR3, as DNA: TGTGCCACCAGCAGGGGGGGCGGGACTAATGAAAAACTGTTTTTT.

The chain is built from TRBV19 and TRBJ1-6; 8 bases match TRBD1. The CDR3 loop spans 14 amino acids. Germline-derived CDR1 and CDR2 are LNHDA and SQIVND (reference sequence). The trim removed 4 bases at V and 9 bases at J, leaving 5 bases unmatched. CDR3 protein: CASSTTGVSSPLHF. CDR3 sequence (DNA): TGTGCCAGTAGTACGACAGGGGTAAGTTCACCCCTCCACTTT.

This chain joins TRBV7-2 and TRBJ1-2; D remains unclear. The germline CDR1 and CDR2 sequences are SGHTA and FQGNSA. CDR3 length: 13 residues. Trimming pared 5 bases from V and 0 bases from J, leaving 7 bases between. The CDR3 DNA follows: TGTGCCAGCAGCCCTCCGCCTAACTATGGCTACACCTTC. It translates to CASSPPPNYGYTF.

The CDR3 coding sequence is TGTGCCAGCAGTTTTCCTTTGTGGACAGCTCGCCCAAACTATGGCTACACCTTC. Amino acids: CASSFPLWTARPNYGYTF. The rearrangement uses TRBV28 and TRBJ1-2, with a weak D call TRBD1 (6 bases). Trimming pared 3 bases from V and 2 bases from J, leaving 22 bases between. Germline V CDR1 and CDR2: MDHEN, SYDVKM. CDR3 length: 18 amino acids.

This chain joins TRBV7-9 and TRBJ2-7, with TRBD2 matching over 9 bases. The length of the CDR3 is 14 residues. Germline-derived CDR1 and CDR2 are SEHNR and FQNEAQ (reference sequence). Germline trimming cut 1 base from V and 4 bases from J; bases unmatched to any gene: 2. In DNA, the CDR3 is TGTGCCAGCAGCTTAGGGACTAGCGTGTACGAGCAGTACTTC. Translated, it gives CASSLGTSVYEQYF.

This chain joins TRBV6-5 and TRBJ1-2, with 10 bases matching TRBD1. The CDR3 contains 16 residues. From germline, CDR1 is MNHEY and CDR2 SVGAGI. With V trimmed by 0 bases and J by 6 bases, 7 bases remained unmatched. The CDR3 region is CASSYSSGDRGHGYTF. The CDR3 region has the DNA TGTGCCAGCAGTTACTCGTCGGGGGACAGGGGTCATGGCTACACCTTC.

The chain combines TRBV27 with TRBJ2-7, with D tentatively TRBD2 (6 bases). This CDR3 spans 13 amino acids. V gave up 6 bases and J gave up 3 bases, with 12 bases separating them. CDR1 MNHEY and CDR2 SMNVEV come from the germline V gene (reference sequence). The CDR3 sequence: CASSPLGGYEQYF. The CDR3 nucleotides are TGTGCCAGCAGCCCATTGGGGGGCTACGAGCAGTACTTC.

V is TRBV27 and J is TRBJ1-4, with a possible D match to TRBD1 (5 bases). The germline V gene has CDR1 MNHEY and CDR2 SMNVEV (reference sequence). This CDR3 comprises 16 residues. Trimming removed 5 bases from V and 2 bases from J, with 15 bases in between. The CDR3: CASSAYGGSTNEKLFF. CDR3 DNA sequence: TGTGCCAGCAGTGCATACGGGGGTTCGACTAATGAAAAACTGTTTTTT.